Listed below are T cell receptor beta chains from one sample, sequenced in a study of T-cell memory formation after mild COVID-19. TCRdb re-analysed the 5' RACE reads in MiXCR, keeping a single row per CDR3 protein. The sample carries 200,000 to 250,000 distinct CDR3 sequences, over 9.5% recorded once. The sequencing sample was made of PBMCs or a T cell subset sorted from them (not recorded which). Receptor source: a man between 18 and 29 years old who had mild COVID-19 (a few samples of this study predate the infection). Cell type and time point are not known. Both conserved end residues are trimmed from each CDR3.

V,CDR3
TRBV7-2,ASSPGRVAGELF
TRBV7-2,ASSLAGQGLNTEAF
TRBV5-1,ASSRGTASSYEQY
TRBV3-1,ASSSNSEAKNIQY
TRBV20-1,SAWVWETQY
TRBV18,ASSPGTGGNQPQH
TRBV5-1,ASSLASAPLESEAF
TRBV20-1,SARDPLEGPTDTQY
TRBV5-4,ASSLVAGAYEQY
TRBV7-8,ASSLASGSLDYNEQF
TRBV19,ASSIGLYYNEQF
TRBV5-1,ASSLLGKSSYNEQF
TRBV5-1,ASSDSVGETQY
TRBV7-9,ASSLVGQGGINTEAF
TRBV7-3,ASSAWGGSTDTQY
TRBV7-2,ASSRIKMGGETQY
TRBV7-8,ASSPAGGAILSGNTIY
TRBV5-1,ASSLEGIQETQY
TRBV12-3/TRBV12-4,ASSFWDTYEQY
TRBV6-2/TRBV6-3,ASSKLYRDDGYT
TRBV28,ASSSGGHPAKNIQY
TRBV7-2,ASSSTLAANNEQF
TRBV20-1,SASQAGTSDETQY
TRBV28,ASSRGGTRGEAF
TRBV20-1,SAVQGSGYT
TRBV6-6,ASSSSGGVYNEQF
TRBV10-3,AIGQGTFYGYT
TRBV6-5,ASRGVLNSPLH
TRBV7-2,ASSLGSVQAGDTQY
TRBV7-9,ASSLTAGGAQY
TRBV7-3,ASSPFGQGDGELF
TRBV6-6,ASSSNPSGKVY
TRBV7-2,ASSRDRGGDTQY
TRBV20-1,SQVRDRGTDTQY
TRBV11-2,ASSVLTGEAF
TRBV2,ATQGQGYQPQH
TRBV24-1,ATANMGLGAYNEQF
TRBV3-1,ASSQQGNTEAF
TRBV12-3/TRBV12-4,ASSPFQGNSGNTIY
TRBV5-1,ASSSRTGGVTEAF
TRBV20-1,SARDAGQGNNEQF
TRBV11-2,ASSMAGNYGYT
TRBV7-2,ASSLTRGADNEQF
TRBV18,ASSPRREKLF
TRBV10-3,AISDPSGGAPFREQF
TRBV12-3/TRBV12-4,ATRTAGNTIY
TRBV9,ASSSRTLYNEQF
TRBV30,AWSVLDRGGGYT
TRBV14,ASSQQGVGEQF